Presented here are 2 T cell receptor beta chains from one specimen sequenced in a study of T cells in Graves' hyperthyroidism and ophthalmopathy. RNA transcripts were the template for amplifying TCR beta CDR3 regions. An initial round of RT-PCR targeting the TCR CDR3 relied on the HTBI primer set. A single record per CDR3 protein comes from TCRdb applying MiXCR to the multiplex PCR reads. The sample holds around 99,000 distinct CDR3 sequences, approximately 16% seen once. The sequenced sample consisted of blood. These receptors were obtained from a woman aged 45-59 years with Graves' hyperthyroidism.

CDR3: CSVTGPGGTDTQYF. For the CDR3, the DNA is TGCAGCGTTACCGGCCCGGGAGGCACAGATACGCAGTATTTT. The rearrangement joins TRBV29-1 to TRBJ2-3; possibly TRBD2 for D (6 bases). This CDR3 comprises 14 residues. The germline V gene encodes CDR1 SQVTM and CDR2 ANQGSEA. The germline V and J ends were trimmed by 5 bases and 1 base, with 13 bases remaining between them.

The chain employs TRBV9 and TRBJ1-1, with D maybe TRBD1 (5 bases). The CDR3 is 13 amino acids. CDR1 is SGDLS, CDR2 YYNGEE, per germline. Trimming took off 0 bases at V and 3 bases at J, with 6 bases between the two ends. Here the CDR3 DNA reads TGTGCCAGCAGCGTAGAGGGGTACACTGAAGCTTTCTTT. Amino acids: CASSVEGYTEAFF.